By sample fraction, the clone carrying this TCR beta chain is large. These data are taken from a study of circulating CD8 cells and anti-PD-1 response in melanoma. Live CD3+CD8+TCRalphabeta+ cells were sorted into four subsets by PD-1 and/or TIGIT. Germline CDR1 is KGHDR and CDR2 is SFDVKD. The V end was cut by 3 bases, the J end by 3 bases, with 4 bases between. The CDR3 totals 12 residues. Each library started from around 14 ng of total RNA using the QIAseq Immune Repertoire TCR panel. TCRdb redid the calling of the reads with MiXCR, one entry per CDR3 protein. The table lists approximately 620 distinct CDR3 sequences, roughly 7.1% of them singletons, with about 16% in the top ten.

The V and J genes are TRBV24-1 and TRBJ1-1; D not certain. This TCR was recovered from a human donor with melanoma. Sample: CD8+ T cells from PBMCs, taken at baseline or after one month of anti-PD-1 therapy (not recorded which). The CDR3 DNA reads as TGTGCCACCAGTGATCAGGACACTGAAGCTTTCTTT. Translation: CATSDQDTEAFF.